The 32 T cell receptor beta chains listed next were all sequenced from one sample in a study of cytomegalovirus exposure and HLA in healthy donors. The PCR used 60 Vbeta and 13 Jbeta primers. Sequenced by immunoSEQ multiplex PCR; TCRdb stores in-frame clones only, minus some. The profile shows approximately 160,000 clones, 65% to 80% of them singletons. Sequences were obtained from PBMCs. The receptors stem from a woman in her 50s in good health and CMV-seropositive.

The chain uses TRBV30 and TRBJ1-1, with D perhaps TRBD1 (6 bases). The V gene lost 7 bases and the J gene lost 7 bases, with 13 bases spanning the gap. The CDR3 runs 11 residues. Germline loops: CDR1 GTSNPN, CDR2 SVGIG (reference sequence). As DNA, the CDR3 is TGTGCCTCCAGTAGGGGGAATGAAGCTTTCTTT. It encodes CASSRGNEAFF.

The CDR3 DNA reads TGTGCCAGTAGTATAAACGAGGGTCCGAATCAGCCCCAGCATTTT. Translating it yields CASSINEGPNQPQHF. The J gene is TRBJ1-5, the V gene TRBV19; D unclear. Germline values: CDR1 LNHDA, CDR2 SQIVND (reference sequence). This CDR3 region has 15 residues. V lost 2 bases and J 4 bases, leaving 12 bases between the germline ends.

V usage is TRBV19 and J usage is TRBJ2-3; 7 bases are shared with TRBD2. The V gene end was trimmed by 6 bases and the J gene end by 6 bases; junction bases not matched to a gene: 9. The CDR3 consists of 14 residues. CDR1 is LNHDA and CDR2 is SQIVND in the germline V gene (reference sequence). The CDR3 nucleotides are TGTGCCAGTAGGAGTTCCGGGGGGAGGGATACGCAGTATTTT. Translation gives CASRSSGGRDTQYF.

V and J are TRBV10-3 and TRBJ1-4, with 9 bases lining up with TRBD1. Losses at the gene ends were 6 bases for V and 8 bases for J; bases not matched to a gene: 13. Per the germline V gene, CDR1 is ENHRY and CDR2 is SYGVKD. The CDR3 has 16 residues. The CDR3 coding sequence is TGTGCCATCAGCCCTTCCCTCCGGACAGGGGACGAAAAACTGTTTTTT. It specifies CAISPSLRTGDEKLFF.

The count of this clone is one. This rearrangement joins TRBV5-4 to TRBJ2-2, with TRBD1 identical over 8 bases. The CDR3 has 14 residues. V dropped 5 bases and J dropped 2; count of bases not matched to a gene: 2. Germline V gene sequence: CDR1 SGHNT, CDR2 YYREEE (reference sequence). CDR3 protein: CASRGQANTGELFF. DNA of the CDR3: TGTGCCAGCAGGGGACAGGCAAACACCGGGGAGCTGTTTTTT.

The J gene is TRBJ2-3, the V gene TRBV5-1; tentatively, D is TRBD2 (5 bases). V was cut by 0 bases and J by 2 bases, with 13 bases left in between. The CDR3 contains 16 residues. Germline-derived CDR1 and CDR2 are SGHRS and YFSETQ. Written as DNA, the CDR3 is TGCGCCAGCAGCTTGGTTTCGGGAAGGTCCACAGATACGCAGTATTTT. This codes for CASSLVSGRSTDTQYF.

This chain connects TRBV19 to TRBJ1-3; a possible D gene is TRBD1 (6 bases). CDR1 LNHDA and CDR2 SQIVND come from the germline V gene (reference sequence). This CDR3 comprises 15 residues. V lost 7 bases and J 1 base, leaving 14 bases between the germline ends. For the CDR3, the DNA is TGTGCCAGTACCCCAGGACAGTCGTCTGGAAACACCATATATTTT. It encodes CASTPGQSSGNTIYF.

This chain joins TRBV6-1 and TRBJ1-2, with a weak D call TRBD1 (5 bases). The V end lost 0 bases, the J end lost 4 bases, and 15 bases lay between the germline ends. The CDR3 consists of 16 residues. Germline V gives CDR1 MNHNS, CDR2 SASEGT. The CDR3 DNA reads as TGTGCCAGCAGTGAAGCATCCGGGACTGAAGGCTATGGCTACACCTTC. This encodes CASSEASGTEGYGYTF.

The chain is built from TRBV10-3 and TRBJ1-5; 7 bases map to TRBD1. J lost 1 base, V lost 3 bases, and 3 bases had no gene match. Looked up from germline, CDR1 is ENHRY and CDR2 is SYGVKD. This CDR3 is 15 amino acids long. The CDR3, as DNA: TGTGCCATCAGTGAACAGGGGTCCAGCAATCAGCCCCAGCATTTT. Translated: CAISEQGSSNQPQHF.

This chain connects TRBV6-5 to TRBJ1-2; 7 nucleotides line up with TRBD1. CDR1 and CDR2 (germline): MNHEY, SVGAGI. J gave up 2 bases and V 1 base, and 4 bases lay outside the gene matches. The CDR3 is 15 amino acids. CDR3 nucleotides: TGTGCCAGCAGTTACTGGGACAGCGGAAACTATGGCTACACCTTC. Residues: CASSYWDSGNYGYTF.

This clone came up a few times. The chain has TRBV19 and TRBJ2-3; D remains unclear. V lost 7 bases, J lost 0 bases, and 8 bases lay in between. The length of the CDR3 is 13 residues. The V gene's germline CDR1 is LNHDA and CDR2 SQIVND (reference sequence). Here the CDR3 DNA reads TGTGCCAGTATGCGGCCTAGCACAGATACGCAGTATTTT. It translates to CASMRPSTDTQYF.

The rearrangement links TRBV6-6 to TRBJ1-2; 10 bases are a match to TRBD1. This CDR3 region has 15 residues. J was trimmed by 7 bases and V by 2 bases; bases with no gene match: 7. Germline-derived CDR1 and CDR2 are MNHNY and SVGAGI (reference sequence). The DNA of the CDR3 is TGTGCCAGCAGTTACGGGGACAGGGGCATGGGTGGCTACACCTTC. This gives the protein CASSYGDRGMGGYTF.

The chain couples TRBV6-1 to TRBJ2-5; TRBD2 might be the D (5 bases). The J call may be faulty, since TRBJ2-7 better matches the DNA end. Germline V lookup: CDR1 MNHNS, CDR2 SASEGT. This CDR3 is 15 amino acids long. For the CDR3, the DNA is TGTGCCAGCAGTGAAGCCGGCCACCCGGGGTACGAGCAGTACTTC. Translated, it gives CASSEAGHPGYEQYF.

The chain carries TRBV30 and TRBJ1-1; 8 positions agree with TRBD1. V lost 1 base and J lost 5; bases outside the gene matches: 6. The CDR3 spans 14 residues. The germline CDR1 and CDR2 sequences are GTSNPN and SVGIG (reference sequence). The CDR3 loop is CAWSGRTGRTEAFF. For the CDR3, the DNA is TGTGCCTGGAGTGGTCGGACAGGGAGGACTGAAGCTTTCTTT.

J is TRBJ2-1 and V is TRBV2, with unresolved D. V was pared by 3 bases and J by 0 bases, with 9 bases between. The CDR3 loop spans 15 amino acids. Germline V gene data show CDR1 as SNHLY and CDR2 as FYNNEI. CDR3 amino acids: CASSDRPSSYNEQFF. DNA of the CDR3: TGTGCCAGCAGTGACAGGCCCAGCTCCTACAATGAGCAGTTCTTC.

Written as DNA, the CDR3 is TGCAGCGAGGGACTAGCGGGGTTAGGGGAGCAGTTCTTC. Translating it yields CSEGLAGLGEQFF. J is TRBJ2-1 and V is TRBV29-1; the match to TRBD2 covers 13 bases. This CDR3 is built from 13 residues. The J segment lost 10 bases and the V segment lost 7 bases, leaving 7 bases of the junction unmatched. In germline, CDR1 is SQVTM, CDR2 ANQGSEA.

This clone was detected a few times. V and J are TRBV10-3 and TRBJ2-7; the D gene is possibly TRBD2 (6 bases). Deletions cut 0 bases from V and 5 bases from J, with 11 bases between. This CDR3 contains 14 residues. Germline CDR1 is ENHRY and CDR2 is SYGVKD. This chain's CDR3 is CAISESTRRDEQYF. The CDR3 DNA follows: TGTGCCATCAGTGAGTCGACGAGGAGGGACGAGCAGTACTTC.

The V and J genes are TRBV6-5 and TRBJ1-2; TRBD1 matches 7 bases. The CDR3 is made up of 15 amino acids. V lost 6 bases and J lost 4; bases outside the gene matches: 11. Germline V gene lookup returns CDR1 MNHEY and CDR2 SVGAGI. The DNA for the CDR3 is TGTGCCAGCAGACCGGGACAGCTAAACTTCTATGGCTACACCTTC. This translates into CASRPGQLNFYGYTF.

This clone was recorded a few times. As DNA, the CDR3 is TGTGCCAGCAGTGAAGGTATAGGACAGGGGACCGAAGAGACCCAGTACTTC. This translates into CASSEGIGQGTEETQYF. The J gene is TRBJ2-5, the V gene TRBV2; 9 bases line up with TRBD1. The V gene end was trimmed by 1 base and the J gene end by 3 bases; junction bases not matched to a gene: 9. Germline loops: CDR1 SNHLY, CDR2 FYNNEI. The CDR3 spans 17 residues.

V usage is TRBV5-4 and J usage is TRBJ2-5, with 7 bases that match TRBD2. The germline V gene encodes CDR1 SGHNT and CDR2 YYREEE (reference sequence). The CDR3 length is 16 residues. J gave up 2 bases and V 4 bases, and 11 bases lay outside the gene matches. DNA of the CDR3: TGTGCCAGCAGCCCCACTATCGGCGGGGGACAAGAGACCCAGTACTTC. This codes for CASSPTIGGGQETQYF.

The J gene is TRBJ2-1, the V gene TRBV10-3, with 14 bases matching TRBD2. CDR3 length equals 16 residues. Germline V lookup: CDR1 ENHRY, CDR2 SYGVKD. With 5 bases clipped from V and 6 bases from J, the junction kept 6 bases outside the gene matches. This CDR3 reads CAISRLAGGMGNEQFF. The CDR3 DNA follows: TGTGCCATCAGTCGACTAGCGGGGGGGATGGGCAATGAGCAGTTCTTC.

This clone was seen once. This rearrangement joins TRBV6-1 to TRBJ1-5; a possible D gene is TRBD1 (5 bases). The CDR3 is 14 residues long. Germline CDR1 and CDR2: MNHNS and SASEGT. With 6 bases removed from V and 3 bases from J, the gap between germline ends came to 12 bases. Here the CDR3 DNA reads TGTGCCAGCAGGGAGACAGTATCCAATCAGCCCCAGCATTTT. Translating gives CASRETVSNQPQHF.

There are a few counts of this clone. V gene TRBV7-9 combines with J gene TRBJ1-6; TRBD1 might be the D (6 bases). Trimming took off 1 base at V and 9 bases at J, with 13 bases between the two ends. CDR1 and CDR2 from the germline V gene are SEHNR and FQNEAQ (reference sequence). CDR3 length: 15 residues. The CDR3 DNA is TGTGCCAGCAGCTTAGGTGCGGGGGCTGGTTCACCCCTCCACTTT. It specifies CASSLGAGAGSPLHF.

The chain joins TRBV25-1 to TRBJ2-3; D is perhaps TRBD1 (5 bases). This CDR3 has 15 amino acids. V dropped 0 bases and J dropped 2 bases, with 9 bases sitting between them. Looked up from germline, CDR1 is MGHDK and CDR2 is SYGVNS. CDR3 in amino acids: CASSEYSGYTDTQYF. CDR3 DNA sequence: TGTGCCAGCAGTGAATATTCAGGGTACACAGATACGCAGTATTTT.

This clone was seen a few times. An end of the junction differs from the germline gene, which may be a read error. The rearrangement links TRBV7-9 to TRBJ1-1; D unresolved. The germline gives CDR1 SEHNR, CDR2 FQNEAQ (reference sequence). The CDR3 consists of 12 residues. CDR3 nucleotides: TGTTCCAGCAGCTTACTACGTACTGAAGCTTTCTTT. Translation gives CSSSLLRTEAFF.

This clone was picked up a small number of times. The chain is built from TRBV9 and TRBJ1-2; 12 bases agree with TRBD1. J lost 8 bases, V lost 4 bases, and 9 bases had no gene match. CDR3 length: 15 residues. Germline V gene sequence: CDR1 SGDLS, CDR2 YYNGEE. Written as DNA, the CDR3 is TGTGCCAGCAGCATCCTGGGACAGGGGGCTGGGGGCTACACCTTC. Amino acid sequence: CASSILGQGAGGYTF.

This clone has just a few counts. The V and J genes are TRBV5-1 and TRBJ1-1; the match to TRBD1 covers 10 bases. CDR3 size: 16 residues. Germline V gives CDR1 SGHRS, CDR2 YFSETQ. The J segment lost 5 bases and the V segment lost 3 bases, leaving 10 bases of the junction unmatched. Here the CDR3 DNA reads TGCGCCAGCAGCTCCGGGACAGGGGCCTCGTGGACTGAAGCTTTCTTT. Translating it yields CASSSGTGASWTEAFF. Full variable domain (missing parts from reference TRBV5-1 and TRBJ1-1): KAGVTQTPRYLIKTRGQQVTLSCSPISGHRSVSWYQQTPGQGLQFLFEYFSETQRNKGNFPGRFSGRQFSNSRSEMNVSTLELGDSALYLCASSSGTGASWTEAFFGQGTRLTVV.

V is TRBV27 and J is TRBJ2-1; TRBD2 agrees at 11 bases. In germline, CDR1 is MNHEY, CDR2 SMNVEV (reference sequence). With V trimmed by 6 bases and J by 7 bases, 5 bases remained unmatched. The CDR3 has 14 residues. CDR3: CASRLAGGPNEQFF. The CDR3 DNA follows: TGTGCCAGCAGATTAGCGGGGGGGCCAAATGAGCAGTTCTTC.

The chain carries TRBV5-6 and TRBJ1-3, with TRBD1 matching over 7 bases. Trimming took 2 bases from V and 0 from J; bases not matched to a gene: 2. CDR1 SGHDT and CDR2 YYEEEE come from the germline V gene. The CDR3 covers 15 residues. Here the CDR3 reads CASSLGDSSGNTIYF. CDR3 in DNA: TGTGCCAGCAGCTTAGGGGACAGCTCTGGAAACACCATATATTTT.

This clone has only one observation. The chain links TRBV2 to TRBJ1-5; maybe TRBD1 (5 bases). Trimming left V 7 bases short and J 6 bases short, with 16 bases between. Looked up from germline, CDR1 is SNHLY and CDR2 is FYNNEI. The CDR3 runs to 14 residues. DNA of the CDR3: TGTGCCAGCACCCCAGGGCAAGCTATTCAGCCCCAGCATTTT. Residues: CASTPGQAIQPQHF.

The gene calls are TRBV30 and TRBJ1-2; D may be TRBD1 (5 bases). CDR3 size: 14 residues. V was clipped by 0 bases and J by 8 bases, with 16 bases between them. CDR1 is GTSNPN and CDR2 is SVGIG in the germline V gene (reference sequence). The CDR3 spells CAWSVRGSTLGYTF. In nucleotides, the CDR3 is TGTGCCTGGAGTGTAAGGGGTTCCACTCTCGGCTACACCTTC. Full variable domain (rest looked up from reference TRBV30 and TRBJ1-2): SQTIHQWPATLVQPVGSPLSLECTVEGTSNPNLYWYRQAAGRGLQLLFYSVGIGQISSEVPQNLSASRPQDRQFILSSKKLLLSDSGFYLCAWSVRGSTLGYTFGSGTRLTVV.

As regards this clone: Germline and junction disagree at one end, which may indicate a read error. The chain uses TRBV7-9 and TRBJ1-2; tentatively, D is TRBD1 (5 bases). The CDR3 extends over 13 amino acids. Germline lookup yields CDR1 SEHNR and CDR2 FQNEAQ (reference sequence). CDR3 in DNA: TGTTCCAGCAGCTTTGAACAGGCCTATGGCTACACCTTC. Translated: CSSSFEQAYGYTF.